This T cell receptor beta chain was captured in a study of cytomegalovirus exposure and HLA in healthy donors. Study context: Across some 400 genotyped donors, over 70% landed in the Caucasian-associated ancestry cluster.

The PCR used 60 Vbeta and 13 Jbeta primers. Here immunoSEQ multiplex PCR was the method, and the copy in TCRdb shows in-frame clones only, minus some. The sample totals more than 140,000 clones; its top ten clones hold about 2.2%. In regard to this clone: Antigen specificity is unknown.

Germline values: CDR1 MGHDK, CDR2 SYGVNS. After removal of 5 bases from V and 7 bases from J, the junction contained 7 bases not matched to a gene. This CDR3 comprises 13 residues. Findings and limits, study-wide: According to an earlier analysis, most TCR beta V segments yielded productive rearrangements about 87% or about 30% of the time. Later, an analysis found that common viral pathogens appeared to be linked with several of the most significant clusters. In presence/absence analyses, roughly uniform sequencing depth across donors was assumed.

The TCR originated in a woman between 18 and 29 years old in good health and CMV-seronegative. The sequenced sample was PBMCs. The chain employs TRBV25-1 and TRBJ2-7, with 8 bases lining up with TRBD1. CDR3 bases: TGTGCCAGCAGTCCAGGGGGCGTCCTTGAGCAGTACGTC. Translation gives CASSPGGVLEQYV.